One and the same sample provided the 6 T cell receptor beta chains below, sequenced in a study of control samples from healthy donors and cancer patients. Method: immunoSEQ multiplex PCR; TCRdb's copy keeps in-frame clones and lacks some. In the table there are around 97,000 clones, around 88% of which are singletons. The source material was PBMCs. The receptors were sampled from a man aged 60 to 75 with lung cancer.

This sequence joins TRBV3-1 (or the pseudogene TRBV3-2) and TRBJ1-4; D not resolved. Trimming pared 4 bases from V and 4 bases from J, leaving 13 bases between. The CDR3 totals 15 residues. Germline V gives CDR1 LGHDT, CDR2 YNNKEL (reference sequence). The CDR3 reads CASSRQATINEKLFF. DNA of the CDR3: TGTGCCAGCAGCCGGCAGGCGACAATTAATGAAAAACTGTTTTTT.

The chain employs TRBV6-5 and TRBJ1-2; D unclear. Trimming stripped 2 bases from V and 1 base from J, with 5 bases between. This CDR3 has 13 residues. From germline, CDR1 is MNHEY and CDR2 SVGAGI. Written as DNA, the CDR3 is TGTGCCAGCAGTTACGCAGGTAACTATGGCTACACCTTC. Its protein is CASSYAGNYGYTF.

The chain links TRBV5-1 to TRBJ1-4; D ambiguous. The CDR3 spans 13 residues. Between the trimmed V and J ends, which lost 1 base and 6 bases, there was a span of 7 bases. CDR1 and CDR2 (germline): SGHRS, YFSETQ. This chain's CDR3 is CASSLPPDEKLFF. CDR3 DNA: TGCGCCAGCAGCTTGCCCCCCGATGAAAAACTGTTTTTT.

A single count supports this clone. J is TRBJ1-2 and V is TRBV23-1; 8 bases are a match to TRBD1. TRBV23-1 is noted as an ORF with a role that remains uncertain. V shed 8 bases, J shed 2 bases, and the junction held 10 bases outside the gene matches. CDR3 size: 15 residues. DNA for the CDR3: TGCGCCAGCCATACCTGGACAGGGAAAAACTATGGCTACACCTTC. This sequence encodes CASHTWTGKNYGYTF.

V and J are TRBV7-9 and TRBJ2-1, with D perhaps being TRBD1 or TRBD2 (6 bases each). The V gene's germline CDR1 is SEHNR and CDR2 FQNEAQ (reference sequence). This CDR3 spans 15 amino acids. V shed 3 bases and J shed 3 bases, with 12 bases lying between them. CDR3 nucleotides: TGTGCCAGCAGCTTTTGGGGGGCCAGCTACAATGAGCAGTTCTTC. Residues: CASSFWGASYNEQFF.

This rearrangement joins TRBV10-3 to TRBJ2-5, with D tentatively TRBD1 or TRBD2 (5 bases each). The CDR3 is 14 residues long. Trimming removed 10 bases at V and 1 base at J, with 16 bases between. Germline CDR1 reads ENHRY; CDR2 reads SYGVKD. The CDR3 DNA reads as TGTGCCACCAGAAGTGGGGACGTCCAAGAGACCCAGTACTTC. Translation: CATRSGDVQETQYF.